These 2 T cell receptor beta chains originate from one sample sequenced in a study of CXCR3-negative and CXCR3-positive naive CD8 T cells. The libraries of TRB cDNA were constructed through 5' RACE using UMI labels. TCRdb re-called the 5' RACE reads; one entry per CDR3 protein, DNA not given. The ten most abundant clones cover around 0.3% of a sample with 140,000 to 150,000 distinct CDR3 sequences. The study, taken as a whole, reports: CXCR3-positive naive cells carried more hydrophobic TRB CDR3s than CXCR3-negative ones.

No antigen is known for these receptors. Sequencing was carried out using naive CXCR3+ CD8+ T cells from blood. Stated subset: CD45RO-CCR7+CD27+CD95- naive CD8+ T cells expressing CXCR3 (TNR3+). These receptors originate from a human donor in good health. Some clones in this sample may be carry-over from other donors' samples.

CDR3 amino acids: CASSSLGPQHF. The V call is TRBV7-2, the J call TRBJ1-5. The germline gives CDR1 SGHTA, CDR2 FQGNSA. The CDR3 is made up of 11 amino acids. Based on the CDR3 plus reference TRBV7-2 and TRBJ1-5, the full variable domain is GAGVSQSPSNKVTEKGKDVELRCDPISGHTALYWYRQSLGQGLEFLIYFQGNSAPDKSGLPSDRFSAERTGGSVSTLTIQRTQQEDSAVYLCASSSLGPQHFGDGTRLSIL.

The chain links TRBV29-1 to TRBJ2-1; checking the TCRdb D call of TRBD2 is not possible without DNA. Germline V lookup: CDR1 SQVTM, CDR2 ANQGSEA. The CDR3 spans 11 residues. This chain's CDR3 is CSVDLEGEQFF.